The clone carrying this T cell receptor (beta chain) was detected many times. These data belong to a study of CD8 T cells in ankylosing spondylitis. V trimming: 4 bases; J trimming: 8 bases; junction bases outside the gene matches: 3. The CDR3 contains 13 residues. Germline loops: CDR1 SGHRS, CDR2 YFSETQ. One entry per CDR3 protein results from TCRdb running MiXCR on the 5' RACE reads. The sample lists around 130,000 distinct CDR3 sequences, around 7% seen once, with approximately 12% in the top ten. Sequenced material: blood, either unsorted or a sorted T cell fraction (not recorded which). This TCR derives from a male donor with ankylosing spondylitis or in good health (not recorded which). The chain carries TRBV5-1 and TRBJ2-1, with 10 bases lining up with TRBD1. The CDR3 region has the DNA TGCGCCAGCAGCGGGACAGGGGAGGATGAGCAGTTCTTC. It is translated as CASSGTGEDEQFF.